In this sample, the clone carrying this TCR beta chain turned up many times. The source of the sample is a study of neurological immune-mediated disorders. The germline CDR1 and CDR2 sequences are SGHTA and FQGTGA. The V and J ends lost 4 bases and 0 bases, in that order; junction bases with no gene match: 9. This CDR3 region has 19 residues. TCRdb processed the 5' RACE reads anew with MiXCR; each CDR3 protein has one entry. This sample carries fewer than 25,000 distinct CDR3 sequences, roughly an eighth of them seen once, and the ten largest clones take roughly 17%. What was sequenced was PBMCs. The chain has TRBV7-3 and TRBJ2-3; 14 nucleotides align to TRBD2. The TCR sequence derives from a woman aged 40 to 50 with HTLV-1-associated myelopathy (HAM/TSP). CDR3 nucleotide sequence: TGTGCCAGCAGCTCCGGACTAGCGGGGGGCCAGACTAGCACAGATACGCAGTATTTT. The encoded protein is CASSSGLAGGQTSTDTQYF.